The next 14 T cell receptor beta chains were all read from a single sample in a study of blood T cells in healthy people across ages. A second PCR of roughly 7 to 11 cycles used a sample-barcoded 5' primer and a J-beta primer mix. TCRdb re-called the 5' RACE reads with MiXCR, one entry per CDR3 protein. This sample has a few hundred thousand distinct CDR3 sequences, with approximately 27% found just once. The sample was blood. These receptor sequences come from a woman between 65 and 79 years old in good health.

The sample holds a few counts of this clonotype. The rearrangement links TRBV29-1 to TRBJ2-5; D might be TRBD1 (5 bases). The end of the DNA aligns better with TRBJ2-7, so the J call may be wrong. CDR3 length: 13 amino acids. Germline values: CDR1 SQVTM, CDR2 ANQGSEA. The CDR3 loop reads CSPEWGSFYEQYF. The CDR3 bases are TGCAGCCCCGAATGGGGCAGCTTCTACGAGCAGTACTTC.

CDR3 DNA sequence: TGTGCCAGCAGCTTAGGGTCGGGGGGGCGTCAAGAGACCCAGTACTTC. Translating it yields CASSLGSGGRQETQYF. The rearrangement joins TRBV7-2 to TRBJ2-5; TRBD2 matches 8 bases. CDR3 length equals 16 residues. Germline V gives CDR1 SGHTA, CDR2 FQGNSA. After removal of 1 base from V and 2 bases from J, the junction contained 6 bases not matched to a gene.

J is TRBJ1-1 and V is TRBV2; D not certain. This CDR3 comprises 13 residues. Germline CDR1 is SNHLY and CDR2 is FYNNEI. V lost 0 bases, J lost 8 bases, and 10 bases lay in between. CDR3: CASSEAQVGEAFF. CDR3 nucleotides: TGTGCCAGCAGTGAAGCTCAGGTCGGGGAAGCTTTCTTT.

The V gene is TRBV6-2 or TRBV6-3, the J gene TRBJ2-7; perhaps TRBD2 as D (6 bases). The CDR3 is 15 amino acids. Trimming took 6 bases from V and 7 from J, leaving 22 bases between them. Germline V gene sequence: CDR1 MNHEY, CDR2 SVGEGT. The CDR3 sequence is CASRLGSSGLREQYF. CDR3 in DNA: TGTGCCAGCAGACTCGGGAGTAGTGGGCTACGGGAGCAGTACTTC.

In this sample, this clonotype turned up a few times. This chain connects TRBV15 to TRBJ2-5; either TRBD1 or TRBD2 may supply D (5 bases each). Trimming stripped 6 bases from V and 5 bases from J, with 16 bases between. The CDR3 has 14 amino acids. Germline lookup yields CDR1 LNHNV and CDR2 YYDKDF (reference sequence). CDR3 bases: TGTGCCACCAGTAAACGTGGGGGACGGGAGACCCAGTACTTC. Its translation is CATSKRGGRETQYF.

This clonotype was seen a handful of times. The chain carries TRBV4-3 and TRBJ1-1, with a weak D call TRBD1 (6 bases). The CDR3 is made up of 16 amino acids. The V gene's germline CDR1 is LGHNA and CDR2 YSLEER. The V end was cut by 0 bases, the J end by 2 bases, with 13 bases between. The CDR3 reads CASSQEAGTRNTEAFF. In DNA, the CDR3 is TGCGCCAGCAGCCAAGAAGCCGGGACACGAAACACTGAAGCTTTCTTT.

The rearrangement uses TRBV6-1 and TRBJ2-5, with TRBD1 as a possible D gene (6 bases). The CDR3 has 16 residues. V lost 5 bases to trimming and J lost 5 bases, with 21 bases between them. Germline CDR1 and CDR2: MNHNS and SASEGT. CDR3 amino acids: CASSTDRNRNPETQYF. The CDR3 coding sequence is TGTGCCAGCAGTACAGACAGGAATAGAAACCCGGAGACCCAGTACTTC.

The DNA for the CDR3 is TGTGCCAGCAGTCGACAGGAGTGGGACGGCCACACCTTC. Translating gives CASSRQEWDGHTF. The V gene is TRBV4-2, the J gene TRBJ1-2, with a weak D call TRBD1 (6 bases). With 6 bases removed from V and 12 bases from J, the gap between germline ends came to 20 bases. CDR3 length: 13 amino acids. CDR1 and CDR2 (germline): LGHNA, YNFKEQ.

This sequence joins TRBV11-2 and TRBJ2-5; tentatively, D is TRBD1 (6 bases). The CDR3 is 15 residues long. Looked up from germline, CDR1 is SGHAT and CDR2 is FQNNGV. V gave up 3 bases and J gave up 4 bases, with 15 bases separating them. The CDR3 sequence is CASSFDRIRGETQYF. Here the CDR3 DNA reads TGTGCCAGCAGCTTCGACAGGATTCGAGGAGAGACCCAGTACTTC.

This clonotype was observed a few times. As DNA, the CDR3 is TGTGCCAGCAGCCGAAATACCGGGACTAGCTTCAACATTCAGTACTTC. This translates into CASSRNTGTSFNIQYF. V and J are TRBV14 and TRBJ2-4; 9 nucleotides align to TRBD2. V lost 4 bases, J lost 7 bases, and 11 bases stayed unmatched. Germline V CDR1 and CDR2: SGHDN, FVKESK. The CDR3 has 16 residues.

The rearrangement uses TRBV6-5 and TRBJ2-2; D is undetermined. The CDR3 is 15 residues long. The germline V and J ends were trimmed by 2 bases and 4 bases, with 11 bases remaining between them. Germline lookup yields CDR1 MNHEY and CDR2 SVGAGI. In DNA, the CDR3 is TGTGCCAGCAGTTACCAAACGGCTGTCACCGGGGAGCTGTTTTTT. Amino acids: CASSYQTAVTGELFF.

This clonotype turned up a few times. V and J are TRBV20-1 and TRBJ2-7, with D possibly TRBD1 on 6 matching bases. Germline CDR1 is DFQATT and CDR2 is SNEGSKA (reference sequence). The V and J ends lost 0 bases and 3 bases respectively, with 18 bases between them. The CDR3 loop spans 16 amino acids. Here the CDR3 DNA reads TGCAGTGCTAGAGATGGGGGCGCGGCGTATGGCTACGAGCAGTACTTC. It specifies CSARDGGAAYGYEQYF.

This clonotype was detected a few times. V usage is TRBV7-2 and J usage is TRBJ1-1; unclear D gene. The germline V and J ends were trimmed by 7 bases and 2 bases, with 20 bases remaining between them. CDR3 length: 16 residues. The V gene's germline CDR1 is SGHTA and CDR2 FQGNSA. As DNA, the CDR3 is TGTGCCAGCACCACCATGGGTCGCTCCTTAAACACTGAAGCTTTCTTT. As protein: CASTTMGRSLNTEAFF.

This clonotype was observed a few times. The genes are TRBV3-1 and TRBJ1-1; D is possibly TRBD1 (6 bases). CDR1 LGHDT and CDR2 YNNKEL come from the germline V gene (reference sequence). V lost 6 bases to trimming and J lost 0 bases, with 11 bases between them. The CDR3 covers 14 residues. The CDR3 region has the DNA TGTGCCAGCAGAAAAGGGGGGATGAACACTGAAGCTTTCTTT. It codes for CASRKGGMNTEAFF. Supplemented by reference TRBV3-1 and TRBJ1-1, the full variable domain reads DTAVSQTPKYLVTQMGNDKSIKCEQNLGHDTMYWYKQDSKKFLKIMFSYNNKELIINETVPNRFSPKSPDKAHLNLHINSLELGDSAVYFCASRKGGMNTEAFFGQGTRLTVV.